The next 23 T cell receptor beta chains were all read from a single sample in a study of T cells after yellow fever vaccination. TCRdb independently ran MiXCR on the 5' RACE reads; one entry per CDR3 protein. The sample has approximately 610,000 distinct CDR3 sequences; about a sixth are singletons. The input for sequencing was PBMCs, taken 4 to 5 days after the first yellow fever vaccination. The receptors originated from a man aged 18 to 30 who received the YFV17D yellow fever vaccine.

This sequence joins TRBV29-1 and TRBJ1-2, with D unresolved. V dropped 0 bases and J dropped 0 bases, with 8 bases sitting between them. Germline CDR1 is SQVTM and CDR2 is ANQGSEA. The CDR3 length is 14 residues. The CDR3 DNA reads TGCAGCGTTGAAGACGAAGGGACTAACTATGGCTACACCTTC. Its protein product is CSVEDEGTNYGYTF.

This clonotype was observed many times. The chain joins TRBV4-2 to TRBJ2-2, with TRBD1 matching 11 bases. J was trimmed by 4 bases and V by 1 base; bases with no gene match: 5. Germline V gives CDR1 LGHNA, CDR2 YNFKEQ. CDR3 length: 17 amino acids. The CDR3 spells CASSQVYGQGATGELFF. In DNA form, the CDR3 reads TGTGCCAGCAGCCAAGTCTATGGACAGGGGGCCACCGGGGAGCTGTTTTTT.

This clonotype was seen only a few times. The rearrangement links TRBV6-1 to TRBJ2-5, with D perhaps matching TRBD2 (6 bases). The CDR3 contains 15 residues. Deletions cut 11 bases from V and 4 bases from J, with 23 bases between. From germline, CDR1 is MNHNS and CDR2 SASEGT. CDR3 coding DNA: TGTGCCGGATCCCCGACGGGGTACGGGGGAGAGACCCAGTACTTC. This gives the protein CAGSPTGYGGETQYF.

This clonotype was seen repeatedly, ten times or more. The chain combines TRBV7-2 with TRBJ2-3, with D possibly TRBD2 on 7 matching bases. The V end lost 1 base, the J end lost 5 bases, and 13 bases lay between the germline ends. Germline V lookup: CDR1 SGHTA, CDR2 FQGNSA. The CDR3 consists of 15 residues. The CDR3 sequence: CASSLGRGGEDTQYF. The DNA for the CDR3 is TGTGCCAGCAGCTTAGGGAGGGGGGGGGAAGATACGCAGTATTTT.

This CDR3 is CSAREVLPPLTDTQYF. CDR3 bases: TGCAGTGCTAGAGAGGTGCTTCCCCCTCTCACAGATACGCAGTATTTT. V usage is TRBV20-1 and J usage is TRBJ2-3; D gene ambiguous. CDR1 DFQATT and CDR2 SNEGSKA come from the germline V gene (reference sequence). V was clipped by 0 bases and J by 2 bases, with 15 bases between them. The length of the CDR3 is 16 residues.

This clonotype came up a few times. This rearrangement joins TRBV7-2 to TRBJ1-6; TRBD1 is a possible D gene (6 bases). Looked up from germline, CDR1 is SGHTA and CDR2 is FQGNSA. V was cut by 3 bases and J by 9 bases, with 21 bases left in between. The CDR3 length is 17 residues. The CDR3 is CASSFGGTGQMASPLHF. The CDR3 region has the DNA TGTGCCAGCAGCTTCGGCGGGACGGGACAAATGGCTTCACCCCTCCACTTT.

The chain has TRBV4-1 and TRBJ1-2; D call uncertain. The germline V gene has CDR1 MGHRA and CDR2 YSYEKL. The germline V and J ends were trimmed by 1 base and 5 bases, with 11 bases remaining between them. This CDR3 is built from 14 residues. The CDR3 region has the DNA TGCGCCAGCAGCCAAGTCCCTTTGAGTTATGGCTACACCTTC. Translation: CASSQVPLSYGYTF.

The gene calls are TRBV4-3 and TRBJ1-2; D not resolved. There are 15 residues in the CDR3. In germline, CDR1 is LGHNA, CDR2 YSLEER. Trimming stripped 1 base from V and 4 bases from J, with 13 bases between. Written as DNA, the CDR3 is TGCGCCAGCAGCCAAGCCCCGGACGGCCCCTATGGCTACACCTTC. Translated: CASSQAPDGPYGYTF.

This clonotype has more than one count but fewer than ten. The genes are TRBV4-1 and TRBJ2-1; D unclear. Trimming removed 0 bases at V and 2 bases at J, with 14 bases between. The CDR3 covers 17 residues. The germline V gene encodes CDR1 MGHRA and CDR2 YSYEKL. The CDR3 nucleotides read TGCGCCAGCAGCCAAGATTCGGGCGGTTTCGCCTACAATGAGCAGTTCTTC. Protein: CASSQDSGGFAYNEQFF.

The table lists this clonotype with a few counts. The chain combines TRBV18 with TRBJ1-5, with TRBD1 as a possible D gene (5 bases). Trimming cost V 3 bases and J 1 base, with 25 bases left between them. CDR1 and CDR2 (germline): KGHSH, LQKENI. The CDR3 has 20 amino acids. The CDR3 DNA reads as TGTGCCAGCTCACCCACTAACCTTCCGCGAGTGGGGGGGAGCAATCAGCCCCAGCATTTT. Its protein product is CASSPTNLPRVGGSNQPQHF.

The table lists this clonotype with a few counts. V is TRBV5-1 and J is TRBJ2-7; D is uncertain. The CDR3 runs to 13 residues. The ends were cut back, 1 base at V and 3 bases at J, with 8 bases in the middle. The germline gives CDR1 SGHRS, CDR2 YFSETQ. The CDR3 coding sequence is TGCGCCAGCAGCTTGAACGTAGACTACGAGCAGTACGTC. Translating it yields CASSLNVDYEQYV.

A few counts support this clonotype. V is TRBV20-1 and J is TRBJ2-5; 8 nucleotides line up with TRBD2. The CDR3 is 15 amino acids. V was clipped by 3 bases and J by 1 base; unmatched bases: 7. Germline V gives CDR1 DFQATT, CDR2 SNEGSKA (reference sequence). The chain's CDR3 is CSASGGGTPQETQYF. DNA for the CDR3: TGCAGTGCTAGCGGCGGGGGGACTCCCCAAGAGACCCAGTACTTC.

This clonotype is a singleton in its sample. The J gene is TRBJ1-4, the V gene TRBV6-2 or TRBV6-3; D gene uncertain. The V end was cut by 7 bases, the J end by 7 bases, with 10 bases between. CDR3 length: 12 amino acids. Germline-derived CDR1 and CDR2 are MNHEY and SVGEGT. The CDR3 DNA sequence: TGTGCCAGCACTCAAAGCCGTGAAAAACTGTTTTTT. Encoded protein: CASTQSREKLFF.

The CDR3 bases are TGCGCCAGCAGTAAACAGGGAGAAGAGACCCAGTACTTC. The encoded protein is CASSKQGEETQYF. The chain joins TRBV4-3 to TRBJ2-5; TRBD1 might be the D (6 bases). Per germline, CDR1 LGHNA and CDR2 YSLEER. Trimming removed 6 bases at V and 3 bases at J, with 11 bases between. The CDR3 covers 13 residues.

This clonotype occurred a few times. V usage is TRBV10-3 and J usage is TRBJ2-2; the match to TRBD2 covers 13 bases. The CDR3 is 16 residues long. CDR1 and CDR2 from the germline V gene are ENHRY and SYGVKD. V lost 2 bases, J lost 5 bases, and 2 bases stayed unmatched. CDR3 loop: CAISERLAGGTGELFF. The CDR3 DNA sequence: TGTGCCATCAGTGAGCGACTAGCGGGGGGTACCGGGGAGCTGTTTTTT.

This clonotype occurred a few times. The chain joins TRBV5-1 to TRBJ2-1; D not resolved. This CDR3 is 13 amino acids long. Trimming stripped 2 bases from V and 5 bases from J, with 8 bases between. Germline V lookup: CDR1 SGHRS, CDR2 YFSETQ. CDR3 protein: CASSLRWHNEQFF. CDR3 nucleotides: TGCGCCAGCAGCTTACGGTGGCACAATGAGCAGTTCTTC. Full variable domain (outside the CDR3, taken from reference TRBV5-1 and TRBJ2-1): KAGVTQTPRYLIKTRGQQVTLSCSPISGHRSVSWYQQTPGQGLQFLFEYFSETQRNKGNFPGRFSGRQFSNSRSEMNVSTLELGDSALYLCASSLRWHNEQFFGPGTRLTVL.

This clonotype turned up a few times. The J gene is TRBJ1-2, the V gene TRBV7-2; 7 bases align to TRBD1. The CDR3 has 13 residues. V was pared by 3 bases and J by 7 bases, with 5 bases of the junction left unmatched. Germline V gene lookup returns CDR1 SGHTA and CDR2 FQGNSA. CDR3 coding DNA: TGTGCCAGCAGCTTCTCTGACAGGGCTGGCTACACCTTC. It translates to CASSFSDRAGYTF.

This clonotype has a count of ten or more. This chain joins TRBV5-6 and TRBJ2-3, with 9 nucleotides matching TRBD1. The CDR3 is 16 residues long. With V trimmed by 4 bases and J by 2 bases, 8 bases remained unmatched. Germline V lookup: CDR1 SGHDT, CDR2 YYEEEE. The CDR3 loop is CASSLQGAGNTDTQYF. CDR3 DNA sequence: TGTGCCAGCAGCCTACAGGGGGCTGGGAACACAGATACGCAGTATTTT. The full variable domain, its missing parts supplied by reference TRBV5-6 and TRBJ2-3, is DAGVTQSPTHLIKTRGQQVTLRCSPKSGHDTVSWYQQALGQGPQFIFQYYEEEERQRGNFPDRFSGHQFPNYSSELNVNALLLGDSALYLCASSLQGAGNTDTQYFGPGTRLTVL.

The chain carries TRBV15 and TRBJ1-2, with 7 bases aligning to TRBD1. Germline loops: CDR1 LNHNV, CDR2 YYDKDF (reference sequence). J was trimmed by 0 bases and V by 4 bases; bases with no gene match: 5. The CDR3 contains 15 residues. CDR3 protein: CATSTWTGANYGYTF. The CDR3 region has the DNA TGTGCCACCAGCACCTGGACAGGAGCTAACTATGGCTACACCTTC.

The chain couples TRBV21-1 to TRBJ2-3; the DNA was not used to check the table's D call, TRBD1. TRBV21-1 is noted as a pseudogene. The CDR3 sequence is 13 residues long. CDR3 nucleotides: TGTGTCACCTGTCAGCAGATGGCAGATACGCAGTATTTT. This gives the protein CVTCQQMADTQYF.

This clonotype showed up just a few times. The chain has TRBV2 and TRBJ1-5; TRBD1 matches at 7 bases. V lost 2 bases, J lost 7 bases, and 2 bases stayed unmatched. The CDR3 extends over 13 amino acids. Germline assignment: CDR1 SNHLY and CDR2 FYNNEI. The DNA of the CDR3 is TGTGCCAGCAGTGAAACAGGGGCACAGCCCCAGCATTTT. Its protein product is CASSETGAQPQHF.

CDR3 protein: CASSLDGRVNTEAFF. The DNA for the CDR3 is TGTGCCAGCAGCTTAGATGGCAGGGTGAACACTGAAGCTTTCTTT. This chain links TRBV7-9 with TRBJ1-1; possible D gene TRBD1, 5 bases. Germline CDR1 reads SEHNR; CDR2 reads FQNEAQ (reference sequence). The CDR3 covers 15 residues. The germline V and J ends were trimmed by 1 base and 0 bases, with 9 bases remaining between them.

The chain combines TRBV18 with TRBJ2-1, with no clear D. This CDR3 has 11 amino acids. Between the trimmed V and J ends, which lost 6 bases and 15 bases, there was a span of 15 bases. CDR1 and CDR2 from the germline V gene are KGHSH and LQKENI. Here the CDR3 DNA reads TGTGCCAGCTCCACCGAGATGCCAGCGTTCTTC. Residues: CASSTEMPAFF.